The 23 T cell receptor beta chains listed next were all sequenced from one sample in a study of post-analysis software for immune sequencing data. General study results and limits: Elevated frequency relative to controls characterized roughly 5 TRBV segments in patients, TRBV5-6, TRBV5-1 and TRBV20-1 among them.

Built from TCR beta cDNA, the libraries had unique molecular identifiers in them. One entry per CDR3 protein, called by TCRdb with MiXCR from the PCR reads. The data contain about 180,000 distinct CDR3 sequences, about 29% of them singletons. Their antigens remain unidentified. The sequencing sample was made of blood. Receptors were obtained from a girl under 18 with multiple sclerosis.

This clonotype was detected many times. CDR3: CASSEEAGNYGYTF. Here the CDR3 DNA reads TGTGCCAGCAGTGAAGAGGCAGGGAACTATGGCTACACCTTC. V and J are TRBV2 and TRBJ1-2, with D maybe TRBD1 (5 bases). This CDR3 is built from 14 residues. The V gene lost 1 base and the J gene lost 2 bases, with 8 bases spanning the gap. The V gene's germline CDR1 is SNHLY and CDR2 FYNNEI.

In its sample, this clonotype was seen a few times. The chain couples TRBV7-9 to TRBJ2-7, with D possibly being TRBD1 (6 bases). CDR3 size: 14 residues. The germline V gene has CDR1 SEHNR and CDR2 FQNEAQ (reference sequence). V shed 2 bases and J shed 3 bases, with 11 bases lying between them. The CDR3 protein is CASSLPGAIYEQYF. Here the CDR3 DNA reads TGTGCCAGCAGCTTACCAGGGGCCATCTACGAGCAGTACTTC.

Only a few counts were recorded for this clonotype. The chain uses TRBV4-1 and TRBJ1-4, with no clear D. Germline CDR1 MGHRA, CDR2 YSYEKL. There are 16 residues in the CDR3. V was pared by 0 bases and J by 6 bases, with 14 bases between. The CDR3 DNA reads TGCGCCAGCAGCCAAGATCGAACAGACACTTATGAAAAACTGTTTTTT. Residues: CASSQDRTDTYEKLFF.

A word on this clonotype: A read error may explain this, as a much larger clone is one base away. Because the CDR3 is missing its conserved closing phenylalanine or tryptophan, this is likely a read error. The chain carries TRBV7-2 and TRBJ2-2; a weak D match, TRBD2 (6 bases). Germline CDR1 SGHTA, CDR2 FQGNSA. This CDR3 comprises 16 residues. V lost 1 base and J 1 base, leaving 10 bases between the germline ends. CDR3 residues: CASSLEVGRNTGELFC. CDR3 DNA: TGTGCCAGCAGCTTAGAAGTCGGGAGGAACACCGGGGAGCTGTTTTGT.

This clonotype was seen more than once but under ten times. CDR3 DNA sequence: TGCAGTGCCCGTCCTATGTTGTCCGCCTACGAGCAGTACTTC. It codes for CSARPMLSAYEQYF. The rearrangement links TRBV20-1 to TRBJ2-7; the D is unclear. Germline V gives CDR1 DFQATT, CDR2 SNEGSKA (reference sequence). The CDR3 consists of 14 residues. V lost 6 bases and J lost 2, with 17 bases in between.

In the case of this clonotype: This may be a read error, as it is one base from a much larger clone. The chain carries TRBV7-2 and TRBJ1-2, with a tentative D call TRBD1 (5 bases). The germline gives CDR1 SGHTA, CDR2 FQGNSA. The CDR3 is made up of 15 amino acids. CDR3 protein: CASRATDGANNGYTF. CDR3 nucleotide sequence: TGTGCCAGCAGGGCGACAGATGGGGCTAACAATGGCTACACCTTC.

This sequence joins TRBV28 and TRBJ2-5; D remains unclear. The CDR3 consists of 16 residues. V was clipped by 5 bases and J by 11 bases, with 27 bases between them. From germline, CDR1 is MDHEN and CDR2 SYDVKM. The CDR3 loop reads CASSTSSSFPSYKQYF. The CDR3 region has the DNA TGTGCCAGCAGTACGTCCAGCTCCTTTCCCTCCTACAAGCAGTACTTC. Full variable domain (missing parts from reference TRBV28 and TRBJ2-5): DVKVTQSSRYLVKRTGEKVFLECVQDMDHENMFWYRQDPGLGLRLIYFSYDVKMKEKGDIPEGYSVSREKKERFSLILESASTNQTSMYLCASSTSSSFPSYKQYFGPGTRLLVL.

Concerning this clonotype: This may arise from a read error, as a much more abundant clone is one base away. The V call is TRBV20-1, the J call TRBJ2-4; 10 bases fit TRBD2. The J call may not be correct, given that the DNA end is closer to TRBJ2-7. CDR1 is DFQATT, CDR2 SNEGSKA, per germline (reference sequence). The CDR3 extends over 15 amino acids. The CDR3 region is CSVLVSGRMACEQYF. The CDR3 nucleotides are TGCAGTGTCCTCGTTAGCGGGAGGATGGCCTGCGAGCAGTACTTC.

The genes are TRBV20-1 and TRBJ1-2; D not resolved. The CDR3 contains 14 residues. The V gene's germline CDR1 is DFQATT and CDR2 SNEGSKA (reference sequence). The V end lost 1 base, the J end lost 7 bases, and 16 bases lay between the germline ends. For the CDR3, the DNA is TGCAGTGCTAGAGTAGTAGAGACGTCCCTTGGCTACACCTTC. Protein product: CSARVVETSLGYTF.

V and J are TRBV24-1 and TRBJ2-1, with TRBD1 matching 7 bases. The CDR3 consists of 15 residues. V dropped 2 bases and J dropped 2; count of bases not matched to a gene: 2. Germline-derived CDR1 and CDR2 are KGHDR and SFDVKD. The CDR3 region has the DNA TGTGCCACCAGTGATTCCCAGGGGGCCTACAATGAGCAGTTCTTC. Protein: CATSDSQGAYNEQFF.

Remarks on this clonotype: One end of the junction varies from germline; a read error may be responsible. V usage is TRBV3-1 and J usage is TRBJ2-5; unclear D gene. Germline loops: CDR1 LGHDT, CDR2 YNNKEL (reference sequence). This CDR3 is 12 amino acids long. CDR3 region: CANSQDAQPRYF. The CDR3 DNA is TGTGCCAACAGCCAAGATGCTCAACCTCGGTACTTC.

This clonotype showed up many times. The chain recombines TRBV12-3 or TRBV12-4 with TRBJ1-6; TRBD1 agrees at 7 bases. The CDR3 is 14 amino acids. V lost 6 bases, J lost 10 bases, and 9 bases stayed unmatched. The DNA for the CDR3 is TGTGCCAGCAGACGAGACAGGGTCGGCTCACCCCTCCACTTT. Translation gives CASRRDRVGSPLHF.

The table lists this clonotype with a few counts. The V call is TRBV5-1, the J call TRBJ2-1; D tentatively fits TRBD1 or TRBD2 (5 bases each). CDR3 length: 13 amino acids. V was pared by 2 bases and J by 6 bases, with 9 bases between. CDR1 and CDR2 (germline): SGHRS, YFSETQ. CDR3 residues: CASSFRGVNEQFF. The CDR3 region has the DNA TGCGCCAGCAGCTTTAGAGGGGTCAATGAGCAGTTCTTC.

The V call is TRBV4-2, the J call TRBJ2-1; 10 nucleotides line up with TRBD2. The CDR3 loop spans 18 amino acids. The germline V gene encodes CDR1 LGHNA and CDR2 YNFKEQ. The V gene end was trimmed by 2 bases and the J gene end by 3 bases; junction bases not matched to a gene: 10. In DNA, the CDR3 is TGTGCCAGCAGCCAACTACTCACTAGCGGGGAAATCTACAATGAGCAGTTCTTC. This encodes CASSQLLTSGEIYNEQFF.

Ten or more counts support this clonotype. The CDR3, as DNA: TGTGCCGCGATGGGGTCAGATACGCAGTATTTT. Encoded protein: CAAMGSDTQYF. The rearrangement uses TRBV10-3 and TRBJ2-3, with unresolved D. The CDR3 is 11 amino acids. Germline CDR1 reads ENHRY; CDR2 reads SYGVKD. The V and J ends lost 11 bases and 4 bases respectively, with 10 bases between them.

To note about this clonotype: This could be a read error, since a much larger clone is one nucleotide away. This chain's CDR3 is CASSGRGRATDTQYF. The DNA of the CDR3 is TGTGCCAGCAGCGGAAGGGGGAGGGCAACAGATACGCAGTATTTT. The chain uses TRBV9 and TRBJ2-3; D may be TRBD2 (7 bases). Germline-derived CDR1 and CDR2 are SGDLS and YYNGEE. Trimming shortened V by 3 bases and J by 3 bases, and 14 bases separated the two germline ends. The CDR3 consists of 15 residues.

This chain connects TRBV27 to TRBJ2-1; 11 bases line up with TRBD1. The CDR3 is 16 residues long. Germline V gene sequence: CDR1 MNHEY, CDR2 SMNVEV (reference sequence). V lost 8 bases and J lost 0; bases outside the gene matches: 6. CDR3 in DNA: TGTGCCAGCGGCATGGGACAGGGGGGCTCCTACAATGAGCAGTTCTTC. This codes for CASGMGQGGSYNEQFF.

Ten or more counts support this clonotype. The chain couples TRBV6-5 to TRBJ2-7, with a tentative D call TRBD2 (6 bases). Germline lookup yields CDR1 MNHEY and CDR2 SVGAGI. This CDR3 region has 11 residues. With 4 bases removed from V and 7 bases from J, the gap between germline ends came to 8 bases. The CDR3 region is CASSWEEEQYF. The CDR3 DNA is TGTGCCAGCAGTTGGGAGGAAGAGCAGTACTTC.

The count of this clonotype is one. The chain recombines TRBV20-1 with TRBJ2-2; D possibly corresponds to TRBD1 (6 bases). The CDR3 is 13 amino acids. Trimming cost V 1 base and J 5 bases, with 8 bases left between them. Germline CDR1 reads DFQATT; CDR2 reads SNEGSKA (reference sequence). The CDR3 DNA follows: TGCAGTGCTAGAGGGACAGTTACCGGGGAGCTGTTTTTT. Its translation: CSARGTVTGELFF.

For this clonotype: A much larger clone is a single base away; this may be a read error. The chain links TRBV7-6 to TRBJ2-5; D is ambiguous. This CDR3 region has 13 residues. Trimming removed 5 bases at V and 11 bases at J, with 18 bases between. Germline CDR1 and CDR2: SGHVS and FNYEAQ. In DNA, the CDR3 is TGTGCCAGCAGCGGTTCAGCGCACAATGAGCAGTACTTC. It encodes CASSGSAHNEQYF.

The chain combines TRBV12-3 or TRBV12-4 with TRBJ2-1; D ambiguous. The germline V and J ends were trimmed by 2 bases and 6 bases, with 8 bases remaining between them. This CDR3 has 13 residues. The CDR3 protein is CASSLSPPNEQFF. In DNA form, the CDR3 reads TGTGCCAGCAGTTTAAGCCCGCCCAATGAGCAGTTCTTC.

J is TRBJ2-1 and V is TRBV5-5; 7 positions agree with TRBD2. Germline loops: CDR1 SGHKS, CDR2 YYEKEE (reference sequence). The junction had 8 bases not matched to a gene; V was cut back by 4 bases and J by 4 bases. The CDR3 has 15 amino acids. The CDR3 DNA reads TGTGCCAGCAGCCTGGACGGGGGGAGTTACAATGAGCAGTTCTTC. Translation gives CASSLDGGSYNEQFF.

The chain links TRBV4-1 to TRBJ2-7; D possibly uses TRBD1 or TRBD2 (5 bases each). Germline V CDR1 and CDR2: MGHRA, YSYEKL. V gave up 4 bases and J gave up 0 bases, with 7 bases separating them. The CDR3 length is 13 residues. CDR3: CASSRGTSYEQYF. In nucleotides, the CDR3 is TGCGCCAGCAGCCGAGGGACCTCCTACGAGCAGTACTTC.